This T cell receptor beta chain was sequenced for a study of early T cells in non-severe SARS-CoV-2 infection. Study background: Bulk RNA isolated from unsorted whole blood underwent sequencing; chains were not paired.

Study conclusions and caveats: CD4 and private specificities were missed by VDJdb matching, which favored anti-spike CD8 responses.

This clonotype was counted ten times or more. Antigen unknown. Attachment of unique molecular identifiers was made to individual cDNA molecules. TCRdb called the 5' RACE reads again in MiXCR, with one record for every CDR3 protein. In the table there are roughly 93,000 distinct CDR3 sequences, about 14% of which are singletons. CDR1 SGHNT and CDR2 YYREEE come from the germline V gene (reference sequence). The CDR3 totals 16 residues. V was shortened by 1 base and J by 4 bases, with 14 bases between the two germline ends. The genes are TRBV5-4 and TRBJ2-2; TRBD2 is a possible D gene (5 bases). The sample comprised whole blood. This receptor was taken from an adult who was a healthcare worker with PCR-confirmed SARS-CoV-2 infection or an uninfected control (not recorded which). The CDR3, as DNA: TGTGCCAGCAGCTTGAGAATAGCGCAAAGCACCGGGGAGCTGTTTTTT. It encodes CASSLRIAQSTGELFF.